This record concerns one T cell receptor (beta chain) sequence. Its target is unknown. The data belong to a study of neoadjuvant anti-PD-1 for oral cavity cancer. About the research overall: Patients without progression received a fourth nivolumab dose around day 43, then surgical resection on days 50-56. Notes on the study in general: After neoadjuvant nivolumab, PBMC T cell clonality was significantly higher in non-responders than responders.

Stage II-IVA oral cavity squamous cell carcinoma was new and untreated by systemic or radiation therapy. These oral cavity squamous cell carcinomas were HPV-negative and locally advanced. Germline CDR1 is MNHNS and CDR2 is SASEGT. There are 14 residues in the CDR3. Trimming removed 7 bases from V and 4 bases from J; junction bases left unmatched: 8. Libraries were prepared by immunoSEQ multiplex PCR; TCRdb keeps only in-frame clonotypes and omits some of them. This sample yields around 62,000 clones, of which roughly 84% are seen a single time; just over 2.5% belongs to the top ten. The chain couples TRBV6-1 to TRBJ1-2; the match to TRBD1 covers 8 bases. The sequence derives from a person between 40 and 80 years old with oral cavity squamous cell carcinoma. This specimen was PBMCs, taken before nivolumab (anti-PD-1) treatment. In DNA, the CDR3 is TGTGCCAGCATGGGGCAGGGGGCTTTCTATGGCTACACCTTC. Its translation: CASMGQGAFYGYTF.